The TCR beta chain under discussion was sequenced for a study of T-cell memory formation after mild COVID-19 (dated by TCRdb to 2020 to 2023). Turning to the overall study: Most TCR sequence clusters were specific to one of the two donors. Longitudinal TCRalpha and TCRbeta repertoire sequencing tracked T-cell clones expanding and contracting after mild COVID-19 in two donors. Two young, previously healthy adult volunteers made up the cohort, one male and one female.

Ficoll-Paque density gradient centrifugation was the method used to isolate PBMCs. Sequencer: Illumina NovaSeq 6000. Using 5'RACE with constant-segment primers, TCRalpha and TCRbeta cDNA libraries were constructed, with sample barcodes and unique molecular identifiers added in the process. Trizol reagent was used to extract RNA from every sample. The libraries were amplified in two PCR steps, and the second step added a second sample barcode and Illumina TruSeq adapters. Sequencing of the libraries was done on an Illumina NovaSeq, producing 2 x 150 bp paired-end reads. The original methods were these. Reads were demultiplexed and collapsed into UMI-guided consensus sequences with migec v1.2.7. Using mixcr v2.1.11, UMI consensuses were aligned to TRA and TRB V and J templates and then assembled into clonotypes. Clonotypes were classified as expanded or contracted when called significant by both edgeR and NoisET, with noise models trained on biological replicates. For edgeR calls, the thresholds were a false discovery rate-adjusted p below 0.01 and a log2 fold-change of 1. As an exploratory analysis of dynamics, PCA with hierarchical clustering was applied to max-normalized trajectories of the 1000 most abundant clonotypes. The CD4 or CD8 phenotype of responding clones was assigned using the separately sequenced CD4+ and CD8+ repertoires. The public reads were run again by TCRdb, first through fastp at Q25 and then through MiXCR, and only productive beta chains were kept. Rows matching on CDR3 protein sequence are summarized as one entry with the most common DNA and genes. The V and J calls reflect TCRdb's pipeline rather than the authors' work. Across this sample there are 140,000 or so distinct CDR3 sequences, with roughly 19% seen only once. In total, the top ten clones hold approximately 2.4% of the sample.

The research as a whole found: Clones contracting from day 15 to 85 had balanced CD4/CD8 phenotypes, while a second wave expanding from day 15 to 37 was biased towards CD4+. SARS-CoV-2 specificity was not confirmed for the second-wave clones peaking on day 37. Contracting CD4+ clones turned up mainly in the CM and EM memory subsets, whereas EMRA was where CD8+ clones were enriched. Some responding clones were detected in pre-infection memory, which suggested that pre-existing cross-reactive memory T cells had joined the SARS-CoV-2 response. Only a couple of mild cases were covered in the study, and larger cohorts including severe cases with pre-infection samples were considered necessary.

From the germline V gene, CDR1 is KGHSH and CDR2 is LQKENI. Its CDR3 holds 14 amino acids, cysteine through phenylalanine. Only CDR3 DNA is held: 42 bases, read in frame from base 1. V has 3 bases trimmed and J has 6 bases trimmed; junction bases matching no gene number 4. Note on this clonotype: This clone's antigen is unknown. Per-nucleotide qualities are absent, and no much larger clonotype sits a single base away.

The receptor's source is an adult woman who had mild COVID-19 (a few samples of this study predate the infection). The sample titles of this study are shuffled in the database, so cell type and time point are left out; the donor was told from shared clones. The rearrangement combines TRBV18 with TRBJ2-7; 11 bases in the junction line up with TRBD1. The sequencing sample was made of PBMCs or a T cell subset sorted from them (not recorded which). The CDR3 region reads CASSPSGTGGEQYF. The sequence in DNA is TGTGCCAGCTCACCTTCCGGGACAGGGGGCGAGCAGTACTTC.